This TCR beta chain came from a study of beta chain features in type 1 diabetes. Study-level points and caveats: Shorter templates may be favored by PCR, equally so in patients and controls. In every one of the four CD4+ subsets, TCRB CDR3s were moderately but significantly shorter in Type 1 diabetes patients.

Expressed TCRB transcripts were sequenced because the isolated RNA had all been reverse transcribed beforehand. Profiling relied on immunoSEQ multiplex PCR, and the TCRdb table lists in-frame clones only, not all of them. The sample yields about 160,000 clones, over 9% seen once. Cells sorted by CD45RO/CCR7/CD25/CD127/CD95/CD27 comprised CD4+ naive, central memory, regulatory and stem cell-like memory cells. This clone was counted a few times. Its antigen is not known. Germline-derived CDR1 and CDR2 are SGHNT and YYREEE (reference sequence). The CDR3 extends over 14 amino acids. Trimming stripped 0 bases from V and 2 bases from J, with 9 bases between.

Sequenced sample: central memory CD4+ T cells from blood. The clonotype originates from a man aged 25-40 years with type 1 diabetes. The chain carries TRBV5-4 and TRBJ2-7; D possibly corresponds to TRBD1 (5 bases). CDR3 in amino acids: CASSLEQGAYEQYF. The DNA of the CDR3 is TGTGCCAGCAGCTTGGAGCAGGGTGCCTACGAGCAGTACTTC.